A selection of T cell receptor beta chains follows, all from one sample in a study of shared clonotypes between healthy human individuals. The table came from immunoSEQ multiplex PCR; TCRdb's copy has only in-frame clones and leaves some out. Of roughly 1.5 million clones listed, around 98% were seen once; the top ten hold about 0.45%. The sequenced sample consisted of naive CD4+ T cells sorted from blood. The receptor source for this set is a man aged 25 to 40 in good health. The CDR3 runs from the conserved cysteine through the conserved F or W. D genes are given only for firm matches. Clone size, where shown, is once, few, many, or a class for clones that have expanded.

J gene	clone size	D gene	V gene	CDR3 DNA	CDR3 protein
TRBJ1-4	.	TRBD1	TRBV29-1	TGCAGCGGATTGGCGGGACAGGGGGTTGGAAAACTGTTTTTT	CSGLAGQGVGKLFF
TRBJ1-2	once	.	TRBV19	TGTGCCAGTAGAAGGCAAGCCCAGACTAACTATGGCTACACCTTC	CASRRQAQTNYGYTF
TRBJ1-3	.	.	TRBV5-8	TGTGCCAGCAGCTTGGATCAAGGCTCTGGAAACACCATATATTTT	CASSLDQGSGNTIYF
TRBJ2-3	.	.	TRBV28	TGTGCCAGCCCTCCGGGATTCCAGCTAAATACGCAGTATTTT	CASPPGFQLNTQYF
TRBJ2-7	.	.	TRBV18	TGTGCCAGCTCACCGTGGCAGAGCTCCTACGAGCAGTACTTC	CASSPWQSSYEQYF
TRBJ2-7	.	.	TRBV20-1	TGCAGCTTATTACGAGGTTACGAGCAGTACTTC	CSLLRGYEQYF
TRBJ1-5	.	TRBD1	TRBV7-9	TGTGCCAGCAGCCCCGGGACAGGGGGCAGGAGGAGCAATCAGCCCCAGCATTTT	CASSPGTGGRRSNQPQHF
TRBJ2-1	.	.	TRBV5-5	TGTGCCAGCAGCTTGTGGGACATAAGCTCCTACAATGAGCAGTTCTTC	CASSLWDISSYNEQFF
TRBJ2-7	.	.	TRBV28	TGTGCCAGCCTCCCACGGGGGGCAACCTACGAGCAGTACTTC	CASLPRGATYEQYF
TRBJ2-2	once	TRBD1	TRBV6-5	TGTGCCAGCACCAAACTGGGACAGGGGCTCCGGGAGCTGTTTTTT	CASTKLGQGLRELFF
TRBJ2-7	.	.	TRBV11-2	TGTGCCAGCAGCTCATGGCCTAAGGGCTCCTACGAGCAGTACTTC	CASSSWPKGSYEQYF